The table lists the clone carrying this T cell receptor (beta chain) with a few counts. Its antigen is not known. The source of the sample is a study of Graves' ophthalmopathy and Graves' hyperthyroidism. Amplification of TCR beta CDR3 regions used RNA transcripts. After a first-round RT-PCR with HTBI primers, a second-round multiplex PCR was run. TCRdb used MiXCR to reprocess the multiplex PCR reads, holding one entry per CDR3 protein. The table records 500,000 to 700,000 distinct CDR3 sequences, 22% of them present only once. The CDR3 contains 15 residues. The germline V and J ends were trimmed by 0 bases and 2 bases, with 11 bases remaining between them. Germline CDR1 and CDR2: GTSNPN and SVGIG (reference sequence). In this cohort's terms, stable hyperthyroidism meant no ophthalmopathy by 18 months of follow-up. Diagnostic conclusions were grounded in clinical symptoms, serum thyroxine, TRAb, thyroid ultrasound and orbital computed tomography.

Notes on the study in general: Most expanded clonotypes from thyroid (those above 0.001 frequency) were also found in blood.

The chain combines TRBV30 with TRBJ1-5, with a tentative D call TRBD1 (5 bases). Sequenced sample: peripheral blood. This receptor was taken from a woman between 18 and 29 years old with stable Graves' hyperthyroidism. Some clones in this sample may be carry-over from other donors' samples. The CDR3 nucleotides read TGTGCCTGGAGTGTACCAGGGATAGGCAATCAGCCCCAGCATTTT. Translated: CAWSVPGIGNQPQHF.